This T cell receptor (beta chain) is drawn from a study of cytotoxic CD8 clonotypes in ibrutinib-treated CLL. Turning to the study itself: Following treatment for a median about 12 months, range 6 to 36, response samples were then taken.

Approximately 2 micrograms of genomic DNA from cryopreserved PBMCs went into TCR beta libraries. Losses at the gene ends were 6 bases for V and 5 bases for J; bases not matched to a gene: 7. Germline loops: CDR1 MDHEN, CDR2 SYDVKM. This CDR3 has 13 amino acids. TCRdb's copy holds only in-frame clones and misses some; the assay was immunoSEQ multiplex PCR. The sample holds about 140,000 clones; more than 85% are singletons and the top ten take 10% to 11%. This chain connects TRBV28 to TRBJ2-7, with 7 bases identical to TRBD1. The sequence came from a human donor with chronic lymphocytic leukemia. Specimen: PBMCs, collected after 12 months of ibrutinib treatment. The CDR3 nucleotides read TGTGCCAGCAGGGAGACAGGGCTGGACGAGCAGTACTTC. Encoded protein: CASRETGLDEQYF.